This TCR beta chain was retrieved from a study of early T cells in non-severe SARS-CoV-2 infection. On the study more broadly: Bulk RNA isolated from unsorted whole blood underwent sequencing; chains were not paired. General study findings and limits: Missing private and CD4 specificities, VDJdb matching favored anti-spike CD8 responses.

Attached unique molecular identifiers marked individual cDNA molecules. In TCRdb, the 5' RACE reads were re-called with MiXCR into one record per CDR3 protein. The sample lists tens of thousands of distinct CDR3 sequences; about a tenth were seen once. This CDR3 contains 13 residues. Trimming cost V 3 bases and J 7 bases, with 13 bases left between them. Germline values: CDR1 LNHDA, CDR2 SQIVND (reference sequence). The table lists this clonotype with a few counts. Its matching antigen is unknown. This receptor was taken from an adult who was a healthcare worker with PCR-confirmed SARS-CoV-2 infection or an uninfected control (not recorded which). The sample consisted of whole blood. The chain uses TRBV19 and TRBJ2-7, with D unresolved. CDR3 sequence reads: CASSILLGGEQYF. Written as DNA, the CDR3 is TGTGCCAGTAGTATTCTGTTAGGTGGGGAGCAGTACTTC.